These 17 T cell receptor beta chains came from one sample sequenced in a study of cytomegalovirus exposure and HLA in healthy donors. It was with 60 Vbeta and 13 Jbeta primers that the PCR ran. Sequencing was performed with immunoSEQ multiplex PCR; in TCRdb, only in-frame clones are kept and a portion is missing. Its clone listing holds 100,000 to 150,000 clones. The sample taken for sequencing was PBMCs. The receptor source for this set is a woman in her thirties or forties in good health and CMV-seropositive.

The chain has TRBV29-1 and TRBJ2-3; a possible D gene is TRBD1 (5 bases). The germline V gene encodes CDR1 SQVTM and CDR2 ANQGSEA. CDR3 length: 14 amino acids. The V end was cut by 4 bases, the J end by 0 bases, with 11 bases between. This CDR3 reads CSVALPGSTDTQYF. The CDR3 bases are TGCAGCGTTGCTCTCCCAGGGAGCACAGATACGCAGTATTTT.

The chain has TRBV29-1 and TRBJ2-3; possible D gene TRBD1, 8 bases. This CDR3 is 14 amino acids long. CDR1 and CDR2 (germline): SQVTM, ANQGSEA. V dropped 8 bases and J dropped 4 bases, with 19 bases sitting between them. CDR3 coding DNA: TGCAGCATACGGACAGGGAGGGGCCCAGATACGCAGTATTTT. As protein: CSIRTGRGPDTQYF.

This sequence joins TRBV5-4 and TRBJ2-5, with TRBD2 matching 10 bases. The CDR3 sequence is 18 residues long. Germline V gene lookup returns CDR1 SGHNT and CDR2 YYREEE (reference sequence). With V trimmed by 4 bases and J by 3 bases, 15 bases remained unmatched. For the CDR3, the DNA is TGTGCCAGCAGCGCGGTTGGAGGCTGGACTAGCGGTAAAGAGACCCAGTACTTC. Amino acids: CASSAVGGWTSGKETQYF.

Here the CDR3 DNA reads TGCGCCAGCAGCTTAGCGGGAGTTGGGTACAATGAGCAGTTCTTC. Protein sequence: CASSLAGVGYNEQFF. The chain combines TRBV5-1 with TRBJ2-1; 8 bases are a match to TRBD2. Germline V gives CDR1 SGHRS, CDR2 YFSETQ. Losses at the gene ends were 2 bases for V and 4 bases for J; bases not matched to a gene: 5. This CDR3 region has 15 residues.

The J gene is TRBJ2-7, the V gene TRBV25-1, with 9 bases that match TRBD1. This CDR3 region has 12 residues. Germline CDR1 is MGHDK and CDR2 is SYGVNS. The CDR3 is CASGTGRYEQYF. The DNA for the CDR3 is TGTGCTTCCGGGACAGGGAGGTACGAGCAGTACTTC.

To note about this clone: A junction boundary mismatches the germline segment, possibly from a read error. V usage is TRBV7-2 and J usage is TRBJ2-1; 8 bases fit TRBD2. CDR3 length: 16 residues. CDR1 SGHTA and CDR2 FQGNSA come from the germline V gene. The CDR3 is CASILSVASGLNEQFF. The DNA of the CDR3 is TGTGCCAGCATCTTATCTGTGGCTAGCGGGCTCAATGAGCAGTTCTTC.

The V and J genes are TRBV19 and TRBJ1-1; TRBD1 is a possible D gene (5 bases). This CDR3 has 15 residues. In germline, CDR1 is LNHDA, CDR2 SQIVND (reference sequence). V lost 1 base and J lost 5, with 14 bases in between. The CDR3: CASSIAAREGTEAFF. As DNA, the CDR3 is TGTGCCAGTAGTATAGCGGCCAGGGAGGGGACTGAAGCTTTCTTT.

The V and J genes are TRBV6-6 and TRBJ2-5; TRBD2 aligns across 8 bases. The J call is doubtful: the DNA matches TRBJ2-7 better. This CDR3 is 16 amino acids long. Germline CDR1 is MNHNY and CDR2 is SVGAGI (reference sequence). CDR3 in DNA: TGTGCCAGCAGTTACCCCCTGCAGCGGGAGCCCTACGAGCAGTACTTC. Its translation: CASSYPLQREPYEQYF.

The gene calls are TRBV6-4 and TRBJ2-2, with 7 bases matching TRBD2. This CDR3 spans 14 amino acids. V was clipped by 2 bases and J by 5 bases; unmatched bases: 2. The germline gives CDR1 MRHNA, CDR2 SNTAGT. The CDR3, as DNA: TGTGCCAGCAGTGACCATAGCGGGACCGGGGAGCTGTTTTTT. Residues: CASSDHSGTGELFF.

This chain uses TRBV29-1 with TRBJ2-5; 11 nucleotides match TRBD2. The tail of the sequence fits TRBJ2-7 better, so the J call may be wrong. The CDR3 length is 21 residues. From germline, CDR1 is SQVTM and CDR2 ANQGSEA. The CDR3 loop is CSLSNVLAGVGHHRRTYEQYF. CDR3 bases: TGCAGCCTCTCAAATGTACTAGCGGGAGTTGGACACCACCGGAGAACCTACGAGCAGTACTTC.

This chain uses TRBV11-2 with TRBJ2-5; D might be TRBD2 (7 bases). Between the trimmed V and J ends, which lost 1 base and 4 bases, there was a span of 13 bases. The CDR3 consists of 15 residues. Germline loops: CDR1 SGHAT, CDR2 FQNNGV. CDR3 in amino acids: CASSLGGGRGETQYF. CDR3 coding DNA: TGTGCCAGCAGCTTAGGCGGGGGCAGAGGAGAGACCCAGTACTTC.

The genes are TRBV28 and TRBJ2-3, with 11 bases fitting TRBD2. Germline trimming cut 6 bases from V and 5 bases from J; bases unmatched to any gene: 4. The germline V gene has CDR1 MDHEN and CDR2 SYDVKM. This CDR3 is built from 14 residues. The CDR3 nucleotides read TGTGCCAGCAGCTCCGGACTAGCGGGAGATACGCAGTATTTT. Protein sequence: CASSSGLAGDTQYF.

This chain joins TRBV28 and TRBJ2-5; D perhaps matches TRBD2 (6 bases). The CDR3 consists of 15 residues. The V and J ends lost 5 bases and 2 bases respectively, with 15 bases between them. Germline lookup yields CDR1 MDHEN and CDR2 SYDVKM. In DNA form, the CDR3 reads TGTGCCAGCAGTCAACGGGGGACGGGTCAAGAGACCCAGTACTTC. Protein: CASSQRGTGQETQYF.

The rearrangement joins TRBV30 to TRBJ2-6; D gene ambiguous. The CDR3 runs to 11 residues. Germline V gene data show CDR1 as GTSNPN and CDR2 as SVGIG (reference sequence). The CDR3 nucleotides are TGTTCTTTTACTGGGGCCAACGTCCTGACTTTC. This codes for CSFTGANVLTF. Together with reference TRBV30 and TRBJ2-6, the CDR3 gives the full variable domain: SQTIHQWPATLVQPVGSPLSLECTVEGTSNPNLYWYRQAAGRGLQLLFYSVGIGQISSEVPQNLSASRPQDRQFILSSKKLLLSDSGFYLCSFTGANVLTFGAGSRLTVL.

J is TRBJ2-5 and V is TRBV5-1; D unresolved. V lost 2 bases to trimming and J lost 3 bases, with 2 bases between them. Germline V gene data show CDR1 as SGHRS and CDR2 as YFSETQ. The CDR3 runs to 11 residues. As DNA, the CDR3 is TGCGCCAGCAGCTTTAAAGAGACCCAGTACTTC. This sequence encodes CASSFKETQYF.

The rearrangement links TRBV5-1 to TRBJ1-4; TRBD1 might be the D (5 bases). V was trimmed by 4 bases and J by 6 bases, leaving 13 bases between them. The CDR3 is 14 residues long. CDR1 and CDR2 (germline): SGHRS, YFSETQ. The CDR3 loop reads CASSLREGDEKLFF. CDR3 coding DNA: TGCGCCAGCAGCCTCAGGGAAGGGGATGAAAAACTGTTTTTT.

This chain connects TRBV9 to TRBJ1-4, with 7 bases that match TRBD1. CDR1 and CDR2 (germline): SGDLS, YYNGEE. CDR3 length: 18 amino acids. V was pared by 4 bases and J by 3 bases, with 15 bases of the junction left unmatched. CDR3 region: CASSPRSSATGANEKLFF. Here the CDR3 DNA reads TGTGCCAGCAGCCCCCGTTCCTCCGCCACAGGGGCTAATGAAAAACTGTTTTTT.